This T cell receptor beta chain comes out of a study of blood T cells in healthy people across ages. For the second PCR, which ran for 7 to 11 cycles, a sample-barcoded 5' primer and a J-beta primer mix were used. All cDNA molecules were each tagged by a template-switch adaptor with 12 random nucleotides. TCRdb re-analysed the 5' RACE reads in MiXCR, keeping a single row per CDR3 protein. Found here are about 1.1 million distinct CDR3 sequences, around two fifths of them singletons; the top ten hold 13%. In this sample, this clonotype turned up a few times. The authors isolated at least 7 million PBMCs per sample. The V end lost 6 bases, the J end lost 1 base, and 13 bases lay between the germline ends. The CDR3 extends over 15 amino acids.

The TCR sequence derives from a man aged 18 to 29 in good health. V and J are TRBV12-3 or TRBV12-4 and TRBJ1-5; D perhaps matches TRBD1 (5 bases). Sequencing input: blood. CDR3 coding DNA: TGTGCCAGCAGGAAAGGGGCCCTAAGCAATCAGCCCCAGCATTTT. It codes for CASRKGALSNQPQHF.